This T cell receptor (beta chain) was identified during a study of human thymus T cells. Study-wide results and limits: Seemingly biased V and J gene usage marked thymic and blood repertoires.

Samples came from healthy Finnish infants during open corrective cardiac surgery. No fixed cell number was used; all available blood leukocytes supplied DNA. About this clone itself: What it binds is unknown.

Trimming removed 3 bases from V and 4 bases from J, with 8 bases in between. The CDR3 consists of 13 residues. Germline CDR1 reads MNHEY; CDR2 reads SMNVEV (reference sequence). Sequenced by immunoSEQ multiplex PCR; TCRdb stores in-frame clones only, minus some. The sample yields tens of thousands of clones, over 85% seen once. The chain couples TRBV27 to TRBJ2-3, with D unresolved. The sample was blood. This sequence was found in a boy less than two years old with a congenital heart defect but otherwise immunologically healthy. CDR3 sequence: CASSFTGPDTQYF. CDR3 in DNA: TGTGCCAGCAGTTTCACCGGGCCAGATACGCAGTATTTT.